The source of this T cell receptor (beta chain) is a study of OX40 agonist ivuxolimab in advanced cancers. Method: immunoSEQ multiplex PCR; TCRdb's copy keeps in-frame clones and lacks some. The sample carries 70,000 or so clones, approximately 90% recorded once. The CDR3 totals 15 residues. The V segment lost 3 bases and the J segment 10 bases; nucleotides outside the gene matches: 11. From germline, CDR1 is MNHEY and CDR2 SVGAGI. Source: CD4+ or CD8+ T cells sorted from blood, taken in a trial of the OX40 agonist ivuxolimab. This receptor was taken from an adult with an advanced solid tumor such as melanoma, head and neck, liver or kidney cancer. V gene TRBV6-5 combines with J gene TRBJ2-1, with TRBD2 identical over 8 bases. The CDR3 is CASSYGYGGGTEQFF. CDR3 coding DNA: TGTGCCAGCAGTTATGGGTACGGCGGGGGGACCGAGCAGTTCTTC.